This entry lists 18 T cell receptor beta chains sequenced from one sample in a study of tumor and adjacent non-tumor tissue in lung cancer. RNA was extracted from bulk tissue without any cell sorting. More than 3 cm separated this lung sample from the edge of the tumor. Three rounds of nested PCR, following a modified ARM-PCR protocol, produced the TCRbeta library. TCRdb fed the multiplex PCR reads into MiXCR, producing one record per CDR3 protein. The sample has around 57,000 distinct CDR3 sequences; about 56% are singletons. Input material: distant non-tumor lung tissue. The source of these receptors is a man between 65 and 85 years old with non-small cell lung cancer.

This clonotype was observed a handful of times. The chain combines TRBV11-3 with TRBJ2-7; D is ambiguous. There are 14 residues in the CDR3. The V end was cut by 9 bases, the J end by 3 bases, with 18 bases between. CDR1 is SGHNT, CDR2 YENEEA, per germline. Written as DNA, the CDR3 is TGTGCCAGTAGCCCCCGAGAAGGCCGCTACGAGCAGTACTTC. Amino acids: CASSPREGRYEQYF.

This clonotype occurred many times. The gene calls are TRBV7-8 and TRBJ2-7, with 11 bases identical to TRBD2. The CDR3 runs 16 residues. Trimming took 3 bases from V and 0 from J; bases not matched to a gene: 4. Germline V gene sequence: CDR1 SGHVS, CDR2 FQNEAQ. The CDR3 nucleotides read TGTGCCAGCAGCTTGGGACTAGCGGCGAGCTCCTACGAGCAGTACTTC. It is translated as CASSLGLAASSYEQYF.

This clonotype was seen ten or more times. The gene calls are TRBV12-3 or TRBV12-4 and TRBJ1-1, with 7 bases that match TRBD1. After removal of 5 bases from V and 5 bases from J, the junction contained 8 bases not matched to a gene. CDR3 length: 14 amino acids. The CDR3 is CASSPRDSRTEAFF. The CDR3 region has the DNA TGTGCCAGCAGTCCCCGGGACAGCCGGACTGAAGCTTTCTTT.

This clonotype has at least ten counts. The genes are TRBV28 and TRBJ2-2; D remains ambiguous. Germline loops: CDR1 MDHEN, CDR2 SYDVKM. Trimming removed 10 bases from V and 0 bases from J, with 6 bases in between. The CDR3 runs 12 residues. As DNA, the CDR3 is TGTGCCACCGGTTCGAACACCGGGGAGCTGTTTTTT. This sequence encodes CATGSNTGELFF.

This clonotype has at least ten counts. V usage is TRBV7-9 and J usage is TRBJ1-5, with 7 bases matching TRBD1. Trimming at V came to 4 bases and at J to 9 bases, leaving 3 bases not matched to a gene. The CDR3 loop spans 12 amino acids. Germline CDR1 SEHNR, CDR2 FQNEAQ (reference sequence). The CDR3: CASSSTGVPQHF. Here the CDR3 DNA reads TGTGCCAGCAGCTCCACAGGGGTGCCCCAGCATTTT.

This chain links TRBV20-1 with TRBJ2-1; weak D call: TRBD2 (7 bases). The CDR3 sequence is 15 residues long. Per germline, CDR1 DFQATT and CDR2 SNEGSKA (reference sequence). The V end lost 5 bases, the J end lost 10 bases, and 24 bases lay between the germline ends. DNA of the CDR3: TGCAGTGCTTGTGGTCGGGGGGACACAGCACGGGAGCAGTTCTTC. Its protein is CSACGRGDTAREQFF.

To note about this clonotype: A much more abundant neighbour one base away suggests this may be a read error. The genes are TRBV20-1 and TRBJ1-1; TRBD1 is a possible D gene (5 bases). This CDR3 spans 14 amino acids. CDR1 is DFQATT, CDR2 SNEGSKA, per germline (reference sequence). V lost 5 bases to trimming and J lost 5 bases, with 18 bases between them. The CDR3 region is CSAYPLGGCTEAFF. Written as DNA, the CDR3 is TGCAGTGCTTATCCACTGGGGGGATGTACTGAAGCTTTCTTT.

V usage is TRBV9 and J usage is TRBJ1-2; the D is unclear. In germline, CDR1 is SGDLS, CDR2 YYNGEE. The germline V and J ends were trimmed by 0 bases and 5 bases, with 11 bases remaining between them. CDR3 length: 14 amino acids. CDR3 coding DNA: TGTGCCAGCAGCGTAGGGCCAGATGGGTATGGCTACACCTTC. Its protein product is CASSVGPDGYGYTF. Looking up the rest from reference TRBV9 and TRBJ1-2 gives the full variable domain: DSGVTQTPKHLITATGQRVTLRCSPRSGDLSVYWYQQSLDQGLQFLIQYYNGEERAKGNILERFSAQQFPDLHSELNLSSLELGDSALYFCASSVGPDGYGYTFGSGTRLTVV.

The chain combines TRBV11-2 with TRBJ2-1; TRBD1 is a possible D gene (6 bases). V lost 1 base, J lost 8 bases, and 18 bases lay in between. The V gene's germline CDR1 is SGHAT and CDR2 FQNNGV. The CDR3 extends over 16 amino acids. The CDR3 is CASSLGGTRGMDEQFF. The CDR3 coding sequence is TGTGCCAGCAGCTTAGGGGGGACACGGGGCATGGATGAGCAGTTCTTC.

A note on this clonotype: A junction boundary mismatches the germline segment, possibly from a read error. V usage is TRBV10-3 and J usage is TRBJ1-1, with TRBD1 matching over 8 bases. CDR3 length: 13 residues. CDR1 ENHRY and CDR2 SYGVKD come from the germline V gene. The CDR3 loop is CAIRKQGATDALF. As DNA, the CDR3 is TGTGCCATCAGAAAGCAGGGGGCCACTGATGCTCTCTTT.

As for this clonotype: Germline is not matched at one junction end, which may reflect a read error. The chain carries TRBV14 and TRBJ2-6, with D possibly TRBD1 on 5 matching bases. This CDR3 is 18 amino acids long. Germline assignment: CDR1 SGHDN and CDR2 FVKESK. The CDR3 DNA is TGCGCCAGCAGCCAAGATGAGCAGCTGGGTGCTGGGGCCAACATCCTGACTTTC. This translates into CASSQDEQLGAGANILTF.

This clonotype was picked up a small number of times. The junction shows a germline mismatch at one end, possibly a read error. V usage is TRBV5-6 and J usage is TRBJ2-7; 8 positions match TRBD1. The germline CDR1 and CDR2 sequences are SGHDT and YYEEEE. CDR3 length: 14 amino acids. The CDR3 spells CANRQDRASYEQYF. The CDR3 nucleotides are TGTGCCAACAGACAGGACAGGGCGTCCTACGAGCAATACTTC. The variable domain in full, completed from reference TRBV5-6 and TRBJ2-7, reads DAGVTQSPTHLIKTRGQQVTLRCSPKSGHDTVSWYQQALGQGPQFIFQYYEEEERQRGNFPDRFSGHQFPNYSSELNVNALLLGDSALYLCANRQDRASYEQYFGPGTRLTVT.

This clonotype was found a few times. The genes are TRBV28 and TRBJ2-5; D is ambiguous. Germline loops: CDR1 MDHEN, CDR2 SYDVKM. This CDR3 has 11 residues. Trimming took 3 bases from V and 5 from J, leaving 4 bases between them. The CDR3 here is CASSFSETQYF. CDR3 nucleotide sequence: TGTGCCAGCAGTTTCTCTGAGACCCAGTACTTC.

V is TRBV29-1 and J is TRBJ1-3; TRBD1 might be the D (5 bases). The germline V gene has CDR1 SQVTM and CDR2 ANQGSEA. Trimming shortened V by 4 bases and J by 4 bases, and 23 bases separated the two germline ends. CDR3 length: 17 residues. In DNA form, the CDR3 reads TGCAGCGTTGGACTGTCCGGGACGTCTCTGTTCGGAAACACCATATATTTT. Its protein product is CSVGLSGTSLFGNTIYF.

Note on this clonotype: The CDR3 ends on some other residue instead of the conserved phenylalanine or tryptophan, so this is likely a read error. The chain links TRBV5-1 to TRBJ2-5; 7 bases match TRBD2. Germline CDR1 is SGHRS and CDR2 is YFSETQ. This CDR3 contains 16 residues. The V segment lost 0 bases and the J segment 5 bases; nucleotides outside the gene matches: 10. Here the CDR3 reads CASSLGTRPSTETQYL. DNA for the CDR3: TGCGCCAGCAGCTTGGGGACTAGACCCTCCACGGAGACCCAGTACTTA.

With regard to this clonotype: Being one base from a much bigger clone, this may be a read error. The CDR3 coding sequence is TGTGCCAGCTGCTTCACTAGCGGGGGGCGCGATACGCAGTATTTT. It codes for CASCFTSGGRDTQYF. This rearrangement joins TRBV5-5 to TRBJ2-3; 12 bases align to TRBD2. Germline lookup yields CDR1 SGHKS and CDR2 YYEKEE (reference sequence). This CDR3 is built from 15 residues.

In the case of this clonotype: This could be a read error, since a much larger clone is one nucleotide away. The V and J genes are TRBV14 and TRBJ2-1; no clear D gene. Germline V lookup: CDR1 SGHDN, CDR2 FVKESK. This CDR3 contains 16 residues. V was pared by 0 bases and J by 5 bases, with 14 bases between. CDR3 residues: CASSQDLSERNNEQFF. For the CDR3, the DNA is TGTGCCAGCAGCCAAGATCTGAGCGAGAGAAACAATGAGCAGTTCTTC.

This clonotype was seen a few times. A much larger clone differs by one base, so this may be a read error. The chain has TRBV10-3 and TRBJ2-3; D not resolved. Germline V gives CDR1 ENHRY, CDR2 SYGVKD. V was trimmed by 8 bases and J by 0 bases, leaving 9 bases between them. The CDR3 is 13 residues long. The CDR3 is CAIGVTSTDTQYF. Written as DNA, the CDR3 is TGTGCCATCGGTGTCACTAGCACAGATACGCAGTATTTT.